These T cell receptor beta chains were read from a single sample in a study of cytomegalovirus exposure and HLA in healthy donors. Sequencing was performed with immunoSEQ multiplex PCR; in TCRdb, only in-frame clones are kept and a portion is missing. Of around 210,000 clones in the sample, approximately 85% were seen once. Source material: PBMCs. All receptors come from a girl aged 2 to 10 in good health and CMV-seronegative. Each CDR3 is given with its conserved first and last residue. Each record gives: CDR3 length, J gene, D gene, V gene, clone size, CDR3 protein, CDR3 DNA. D genes are given only for firm matches. Clone size appears in some rows only: once, few, many, or a class for an expanded clone.

13 TRBJ2-7 . TRBV7-9 few CASSLVGGYEQYF TGTGCCAGCAGCTTAGTAGGCGGCTACGAGCAGTACTTC
15 TRBJ2-3 TRBD2 TRBV27 . CARKPRTSGTDTQYF TGTGCCAGAAAACCGAGGACTAGTGGGACAGATACGCAGTATTTT
12 TRBJ1-6 . TRBV5-6 . CASSSRGSPLHF TGTGCCAGCAGCAGCCGGGGTTCACCCCTCCACTTT
15 TRBJ2-4 . TRBV5-4 few CASSLEPRAKNIQYF TGTGCCAGCAGCTTGGAACCGAGGGCCAAAAACATTCAGTACTTC
15 TRBJ2-3 TRBD2 TRBV11-2 . CASSYRTSVLDTQYF TGTGCCAGCAGCTATAGGACTAGCGTCCTAGATACGCAGTATTTT
13 TRBJ1-1 TRBD1 TRBV5-1 . CASQGAQGTEAFF TGCGCCAGCCAGGGGGCGCAGGGCACTGAAGCTTTCTTT
14 TRBJ2-5 TRBD2 TRBV15 . CATRIFGGAETQYF TGTGCCACCAGGATATTCGGGGGGGCGGAGACCCAGTACTTC
14 TRBJ2-7 . TRBV19 few CASSLGRGSYEQYF TGTGCCAGTAGTCTAGGACGGGGCTCCTACGAGCAGTACTTC
16 TRBJ2-7 . TRBV2 . CASSDGDEAHSYEQYF TGTGCCAGCAGTGACGGAGATGAGGCGCATTCCTACGAGCAGTACTTC
15 TRBJ1-3 . TRBV5-1 once CASSLEGSGRNTIYF TGCGCCAGCAGCTTGGAGGGATCAGGGAGAAACACCATATATTTT
13 TRBJ1-1 . TRBV12-5 . CASGWGLNTEAFF TGTGCTAGTGGTTGGGGCCTGAACACTGAAGCTTTCTTT
13 TRBJ1-2 TRBD1 TRBV7-3 once CASSSPGGRGYTF TGTGCCAGCAGCTCGCCAGGGGGCCGCGGCTACACCTTC
15 TRBJ1-1 . TRBV27 . CASTKLGGGNTEAFF TGTGCCAGCACCAAGCTGGGGGGTGGTAACACTGAAGCTTTCTTT
16 TRBJ2-5 TRBD2 TRBV18 . CASSAPGLAGGETQYF TGTGCCAGCTCAGCCCCGGGACTAGCGGGAGGGGAGACCCAGTACTTC
14 TRBJ2-7 TRBD1 TRBV6-5 . CASSLDRDAYEQYF TGTGCCAGCAGTTTGGACAGGGATGCCTACGAGCAGTACTTC
15 TRBJ2-7 TRBD2 TRBV18 . CASSPAGLAQYEQYF TGTGCCAGCTCACCCGCGGGACTAGCGCAATACGAGCAGTACTTC
15 TRBJ2-3 TRBD2 TRBV29-1 once CSVGTSGVGIDTQYF TGCAGCGTGGGGACTAGCGGGGTGGGGATAGATACGCAGTATTTT
15 TRBJ2-7 . TRBV6-6 . CASSYSFEGSYEQYF TGTGCCAGCAGTTACTCGTTCGAGGGTTCCTACGAGCAGTACTTC
13 TRBJ2-3 . TRBV5-6 . CASSLAPSDTQYF TGTGCCAGCAGCTTGGCCCCGTCAGATACGCAGTATTTT
16 TRBJ1-2 TRBD1 TRBV4-1 . CASSQDRATGLNGYTF TGCGCCAGCAGCCAAGATCGCGCGACAGGGTTGAATGGCTACACCTTC
17 TRBJ2-1 . TRBV5-1 . CASSFSIPLSSYNEQFF TGCGCCAGCAGCTTTTCCATCCCCCTTAGCTCCTACAATGAGCAGTTCTTC
15 TRBJ2-3 TRBD1 TRBV4-2 . CASSLLDRGADTQYF TGTGCCAGCAGCCTCCTGGACAGGGGAGCAGATACGCAGTATTTT
14 TRBJ2-7 . TRBV21-1 . CASSKRSGPYEQYF TGTGCCAGCAGCAAAAGGTCAGGGCCCTACGAGCAGTACTTC
16 TRBJ2-3 . TRBV18 . CASSPYKRSNMDTQYF TGTGCCAGCTCACCATACAAGCGTTCTAATATGGATACGCAGTATTTT
16 TRBJ2-5 TRBD1 TRBV5-1 . CASSLDGRGKEETQYF TGCGCCAGCAGCTTGGACGGCAGGGGGAAGGAAGAGACCCAGTACTTC
13 TRBJ2-7 . TRBV9 few CASSVPGAVEQYF TGTGCCAGCAGCGTCCCTGGGGCAGTCGAGCAGTACTTC
13 TRBJ1-4 . TRBV29-1 few CSALRSDNEKLFF TGCAGCGCCCTTCGGAGCGATAATGAAAAACTGTTTTTT
14 TRBJ2-5 . TRBV6-5 . CASSYSIQGETQYF TGTGCCAGCAGTTACTCGATTCAGGGAGAGACCCAGTACTTC
11 TRBJ2-2 . TRBV20-1 . CSAPGRGELFF TGCAGTGCCCCCGGTCGAGGGGAGCTGTTTTTT
13 TRBJ1-1 . TRBV27 . CASSWRENTEAFF TGTGCCAGCAGCTGGCGGGAGAACACTGAAGCTTTCTTT
15 TRBJ2-7 . TRBV5-4 . CASSLAGVSSYEQYF TGTGCCAGCAGCTTGGCGGGGGTTAGCTCCTACGAGCAGTACTTC
14 TRBJ1-1 . TRBV5-1 . CASSLSGRWQGAFF TGCGCCAGCAGCTTGAGCGGGCGTTGGCAGGGAGCTTTCTTT
14 TRBJ1-4 TRBD1 TRBV2 few CASSRDSPNEKLFF TGTGCCAGCAGCCGGGACAGCCCTAATGAAAAACTGTTTTTT